A single sample is the source of the 9 T cell receptor beta chains below, sequenced in a study of T cell responses to AZD1222 COVID-19 vaccine (dated by TCRdb to the early 2020s). The time point label, as the study defines it: baseline before first vaccination. Receptors were amplified or captured by the immunoSEQ multiplex PCR assay. Here the immuneACCESS table is served through TCRdb, limited to in-frame sequences with V and J called. Missing clones are a known gap in these copies; in checked studies unresolved V genes cover under half, and the rest lacks a known reason. The sample table holds tens of thousands of clones, of which roughly 90% were seen once. The ten largest account for roughly 21% of the sample. The sequences come from peripheral blood, collected on day 0 of AZD1222 vaccination. These receptors were obtained from an adult in good health.

The chain joins TRBV19 to TRBJ1-5; tentative D call: TRBD1 (5 bases). The germline V and J ends were trimmed by 10 bases and 3 bases, with 16 bases remaining between them. In germline, CDR1 is LNHDA, CDR2 SQIVND (reference sequence). This CDR3 comprises 14 residues. CDR3 sequence (DNA): TGTGCCACACACAGGCCGGGTGACAATCAGCCCCAGCATTTT. Residues: CATHRPGDNQPQHF.

CDR3: CSASVPALDNGFF. For the CDR3, the DNA is TGCAGTGCTAGTGTGCCGGCCTTAGATAATGGTTTCTTT. The chain carries TRBV20-1 and TRBJ1-1, with unresolved D. Germline V CDR1 and CDR2: DFQATT, SNEGSKA (reference sequence). Trimming stripped 3 bases from V and 13 bases from J, with 21 bases between. CDR3 length equals 13 residues.

The chain joins TRBV13 to TRBJ2-7; 7 nucleotides line up with TRBD2. Trimming cost V 4 bases and J 3 bases; bases outside gene matches: 6. Germline lookup yields CDR1 PRHDT and CDR2 FYEKMQ (reference sequence). The CDR3 spans 14 residues. In nucleotides, the CDR3 is TGTGCCAGCAGCTCAAGACTAGCAAGCTACGAGCAGTACTTC. Protein: CASSSRLASYEQYF. Full variable domain (missing parts from reference TRBV13 and TRBJ2-7): AAGVIQSPRHLIKEKRETATLKCYPIPRHDTVYWYQQGPGQDPQFLISFYEKMQSDKGSIPDRFSAQQFSDYHSELNMSSLELGDSALYFCASSSRLASYEQYFGPGTRLTVT.

This clone was found a few times. The V gene is TRBV29-1, the J gene TRBJ2-1; TRBD1 aligns across 8 bases. Trimming at V came to 4 bases and at J to 12 bases, leaving 8 bases not matched to a gene. Germline CDR1 is SQVTM and CDR2 is ANQGSEA. The CDR3 is 12 amino acids. Here the CDR3 reads CSVVPGGQGQFF. The CDR3 nucleotides read TGCAGCGTTGTGCCAGGGGGCCAGGGGCAGTTCTTC.

The chain couples TRBV28 to TRBJ1-2; no definite D call. The CDR3 length is 12 residues. Trimming removed 2 bases at V and 8 bases at J, with 9 bases between. Germline V CDR1 and CDR2: MDHEN, SYDVKM. The CDR3 loop is CASSLSLVGYTF. The CDR3 DNA follows: TGTGCCAGCAGTTTAAGTCTTGTCGGCTACACCTTC.

This sequence joins TRBV6-5 and TRBJ2-3, with D unresolved. The V end was cut by 8 bases, the J end by 4 bases, with 7 bases between. The CDR3 is 11 residues long. Germline assignment: CDR1 MNHEY and CDR2 SVGAGI. Here the CDR3 DNA reads TGTGCCAGCGGAAGGGCAGATACGCAGTATTTT. Protein product: CASGRADTQYF.

The DNA for the CDR3 is TGCGCCAGCAGCCAAGATTGGGGGAACACTGAAGCTTTCTTT. Translated, it gives CASSQDWGNTEAFF. This chain connects TRBV4-3 to TRBJ1-1, with D hard to call. Trimming stripped 0 bases from V and 1 base from J, with 6 bases between. Germline assignment: CDR1 LGHNA and CDR2 YSLEER. The CDR3 is made up of 14 amino acids.

In DNA form, the CDR3 reads TGTGCCAGCAGCAAAGTACTCCGTCATTCCCCCCAAGATACGCAGTATTTT. Translated, it gives CASSKVLRHSPQDTQYF. The chain joins TRBV21-1 to TRBJ2-3; whether TRBD2, the table's D call, matches the DNA was not checked. TRBV21-1 is a pseudogene segment. The CDR3 runs 17 residues.

The chain links TRBV4-3 to TRBJ2-7; D possibly corresponds to TRBD2 (7 bases). V dropped 0 bases and J dropped 6 bases, with 18 bases sitting between them. Germline CDR1 LGHNA, CDR2 YSLEER. This CDR3 has 16 amino acids. For the CDR3, the DNA is TGCGCCAGCAGCCAAGATGAATGGAGGGGGGAGGGCGAGCAGTACTTC. This encodes CASSQDEWRGEGEQYF.